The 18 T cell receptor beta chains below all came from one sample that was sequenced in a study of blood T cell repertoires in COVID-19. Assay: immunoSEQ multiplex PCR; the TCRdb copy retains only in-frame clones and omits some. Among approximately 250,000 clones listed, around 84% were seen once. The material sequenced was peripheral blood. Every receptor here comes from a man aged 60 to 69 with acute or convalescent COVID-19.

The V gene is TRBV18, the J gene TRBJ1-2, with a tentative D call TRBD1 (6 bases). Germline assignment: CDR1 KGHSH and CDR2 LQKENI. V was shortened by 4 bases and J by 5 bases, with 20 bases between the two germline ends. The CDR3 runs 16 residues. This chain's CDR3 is CASSQTNFDRTYGYTF. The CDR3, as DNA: TGTGCCAGCTCACAGACTAACTTTGACAGGACTTATGGCTACACCTTC. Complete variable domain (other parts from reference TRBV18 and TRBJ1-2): NAGVMQNPRHLVRRRGQEARLRCSPMKGHSHVYWYRQLPEEGLKFMVYLQKENIIDESGMPKERFSAEFPKEGPSILRIQQVVRGDSAAYFCASSQTNFDRTYGYTFGSGTRLTVV.

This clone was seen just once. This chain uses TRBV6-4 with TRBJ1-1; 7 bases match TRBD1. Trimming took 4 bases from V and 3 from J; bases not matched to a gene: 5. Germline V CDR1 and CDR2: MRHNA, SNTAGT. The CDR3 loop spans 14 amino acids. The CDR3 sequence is CASSVEGGDTEAFF. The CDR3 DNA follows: TGTGCCAGCAGTGTCGAAGGGGGCGACACTGAAGCTTTCTTT.

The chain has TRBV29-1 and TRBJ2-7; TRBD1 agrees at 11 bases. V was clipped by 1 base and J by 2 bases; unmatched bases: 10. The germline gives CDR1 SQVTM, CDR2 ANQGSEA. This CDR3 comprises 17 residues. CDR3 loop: CSVEVGLGQGGPYEQYF. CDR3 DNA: TGCAGCGTTGAAGTAGGGCTGGGACAGGGGGGTCCCTACGAGCAGTACTTC.

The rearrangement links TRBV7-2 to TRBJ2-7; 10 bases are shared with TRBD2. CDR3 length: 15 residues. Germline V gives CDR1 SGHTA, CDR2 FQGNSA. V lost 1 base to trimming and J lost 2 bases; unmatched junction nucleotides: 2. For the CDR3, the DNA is TGTGCCAGCAGCTTAGGACTAGCGGGTCCCTACGAGCAGTACTTC. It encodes CASSLGLAGPYEQYF.

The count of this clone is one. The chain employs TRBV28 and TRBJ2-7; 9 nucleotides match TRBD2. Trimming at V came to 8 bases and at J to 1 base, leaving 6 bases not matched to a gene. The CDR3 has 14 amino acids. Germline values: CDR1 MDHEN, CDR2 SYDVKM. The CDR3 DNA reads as TGTGCCAGCGTGGGCCTAGCGGGATCCTACGAGCAGTACTTC. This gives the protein CASVGLAGSYEQYF.

CDR3 sequence: CSAGTTGVAGELFF. CDR3 DNA sequence: TGCAGCGCCGGGACAACAGGGGTCGCCGGGGAGCTGTTTTTT. This chain uses TRBV29-1 with TRBJ2-2, with 7 bases that match TRBD1. CDR3 length equals 14 residues. The ends lost 7 bases at V and 6 bases at J; junction bases unmatched: 11. The germline gives CDR1 SQVTM, CDR2 ANQGSEA.

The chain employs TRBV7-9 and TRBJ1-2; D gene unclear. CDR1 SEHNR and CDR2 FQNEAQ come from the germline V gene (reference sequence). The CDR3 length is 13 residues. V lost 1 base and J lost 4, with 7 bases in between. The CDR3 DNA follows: TGTGCCAGCAGCTTAGAACAGCTCTATGGCTACACCTTC. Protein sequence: CASSLEQLYGYTF.

The CDR3 DNA reads as TGCGCCAGCAGTGAGTCGGCTAGCCCGAGCCTCGCTGAGCAGTTCTTC. Protein sequence: CASSESASPSLAEQFF. V and J are TRBV10-1 and TRBJ2-1; tentative D call: TRBD2 (5 bases). Germline lookup yields CDR1 WNHNN and CDR2 SYGVQD (reference sequence). The CDR3 extends over 16 amino acids. V dropped 0 bases and J dropped 9 bases, with 18 bases sitting between them.

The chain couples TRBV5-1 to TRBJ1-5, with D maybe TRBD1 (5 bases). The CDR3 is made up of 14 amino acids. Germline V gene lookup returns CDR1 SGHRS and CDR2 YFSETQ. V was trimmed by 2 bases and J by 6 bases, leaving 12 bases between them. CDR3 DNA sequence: TGCGCCAGCAGCTTCGCCGGGGGAGGTCAGCCCCAGCATTTT. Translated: CASSFAGGGQPQHF.

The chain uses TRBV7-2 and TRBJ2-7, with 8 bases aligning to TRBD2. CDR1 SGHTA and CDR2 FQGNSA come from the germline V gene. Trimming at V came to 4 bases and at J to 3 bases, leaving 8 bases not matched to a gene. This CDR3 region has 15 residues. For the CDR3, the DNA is TGTGCCAGCAGCTCCGCTAGCGGGCCCTTCTACGAGCAGTACTTC. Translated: CASSSASGPFYEQYF.

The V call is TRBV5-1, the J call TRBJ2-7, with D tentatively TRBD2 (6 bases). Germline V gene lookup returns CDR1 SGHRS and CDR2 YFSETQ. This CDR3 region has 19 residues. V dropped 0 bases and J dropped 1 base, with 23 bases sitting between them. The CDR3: CASSLASRGLLALSYEQYF. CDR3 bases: TGCGCCAGCAGCTTGGCCTCACGGGGGTTGCTGGCACTTTCCTACGAGCAGTACTTC. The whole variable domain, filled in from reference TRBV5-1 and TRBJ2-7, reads KAGVTQTPRYLIKTRGQQVTLSCSPISGHRSVSWYQQTPGQGLQFLFEYFSETQRNKGNFPGRFSGRQFSNSRSEMNVSTLELGDSALYLCASSLASRGLLALSYEQYFGPGTRLTVT.

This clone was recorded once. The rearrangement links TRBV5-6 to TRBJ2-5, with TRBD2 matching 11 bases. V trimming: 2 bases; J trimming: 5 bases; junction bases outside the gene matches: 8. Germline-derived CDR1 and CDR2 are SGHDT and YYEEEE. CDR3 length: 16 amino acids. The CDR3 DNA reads TGTGCCAGCAGCTTAATAGCGGGGGGGCCGGGGGAGACCCAGTACTTC. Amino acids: CASSLIAGGPGETQYF.

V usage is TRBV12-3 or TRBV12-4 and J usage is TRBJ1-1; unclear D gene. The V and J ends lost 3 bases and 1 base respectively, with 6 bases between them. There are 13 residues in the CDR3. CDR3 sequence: CASSLAGNTEAFF. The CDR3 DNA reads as TGTGCCAGCAGTTTGGCGGGGAACACTGAAGCTTTCTTT.

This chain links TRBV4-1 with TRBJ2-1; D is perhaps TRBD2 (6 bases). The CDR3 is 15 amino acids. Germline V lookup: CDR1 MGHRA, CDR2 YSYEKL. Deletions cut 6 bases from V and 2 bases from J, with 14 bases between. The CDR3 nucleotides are TGCGCCAGCAGTCTCCCCTGGGGGGCCTACAATGAGCAGTTCTTC. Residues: CASSLPWGAYNEQFF.

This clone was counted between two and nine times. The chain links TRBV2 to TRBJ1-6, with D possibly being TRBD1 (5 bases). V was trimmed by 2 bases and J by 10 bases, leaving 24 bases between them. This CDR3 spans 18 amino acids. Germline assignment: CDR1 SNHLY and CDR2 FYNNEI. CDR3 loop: CASSETGGEGGVGSPLHF. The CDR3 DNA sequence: TGTGCCAGCAGTGAAACGGGTGGAGAGGGAGGGGTTGGGTCACCCCTCCACTTT.

CDR3 sequence (DNA): TGCGCCAGCAGCTTGGAAGGAGGGGACACTGAAGCTTTCTTT. Protein sequence: CASSLEGGDTEAFF. The chain carries TRBV5-1 and TRBJ1-1, with D tentatively TRBD1 (5 bases). CDR1 is SGHRS, CDR2 YFSETQ, per germline. The CDR3 has 14 amino acids. V was trimmed by 0 bases and J by 3 bases, leaving 9 bases between them. The full variable domain, in which reference TRBV5-1 and TRBJ1-1 provide the parts outside the CDR3, is KAGVTQTPRYLIKTRGQQVTLSCSPISGHRSVSWYQQTPGQGLQFLFEYFSETQRNKGNFPGRFSGRQFSNSRSEMNVSTLELGDSALYLCASSLEGGDTEAFFGQGTRLTVV.

Here the CDR3 reads CASSSAGVSNQPQHF. CDR3 bases: TGTGCCAGCAGTTCCGCGGGGGTTAGCAATCAGCCCCAGCATTTT. The rearrangement joins TRBV6-5 to TRBJ1-5; maybe TRBD1 (5 bases). Germline loops: CDR1 MNHEY, CDR2 SVGAGI. V was pared by 4 bases and J by 0 bases, with 10 bases between. The length of the CDR3 is 15 residues.

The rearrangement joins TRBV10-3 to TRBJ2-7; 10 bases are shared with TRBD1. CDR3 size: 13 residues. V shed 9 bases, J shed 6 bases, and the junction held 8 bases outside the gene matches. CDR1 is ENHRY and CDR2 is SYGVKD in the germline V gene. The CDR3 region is CAMRQGAGSEQYF. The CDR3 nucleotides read TGTGCCATGAGACAGGGGGCGGGGTCCGAGCAGTACTTC.